The sequence of this T cell receptor (beta chain) was determined in a study of T cells after posttransplantation cyclophosphamide. Findings and caveats of the study: Later blood repertoires were often dominated by clones from the donor CD8+ memory compartment. Recipient CMV seropositivity and CMV reactivation strongly tracked TRB clonality.

This related bone marrow graft donor gave peripheral blood on the day of marrow donation. This clone was seen repeatedly, ten times or more. Its antigen remains unidentified. The V segment lost 0 bases and the J segment 7 bases; nucleotides outside the gene matches: 6. The germline CDR1 and CDR2 sequences are LNHNV and YYDKDF (reference sequence). The CDR3 has 15 residues. TCRdb's copy holds only in-frame clones and misses some; the assay was immunoSEQ multiplex PCR. The sample presents about 36,000 clones, none singletons. The sample consisted of PBMCs. This sequence joins TRBV15 and TRBJ2-1, with TRBD2 matching 7 bases. The sequence came from a girl under 18 in good health, CMV-negative, and a related stem cell transplant donor. The CDR3 DNA reads TGTGCCACCAGCAGAGATCTATCAGCGGGGAATGAGCAGTTCTTC. Translation gives CATSRDLSAGNEQFF.